This TCR beta chain was captured by sequencing in a study of shared clonotypes between healthy human individuals. General study results and limits: Naive subsets, compared against memory subsets, generally had larger estimated richness values.

Germline V lookup: CDR1 SGHTA, CDR2 FQGNSA. The CDR3 loop spans 14 amino acids. Trimming cost V 1 base and J 2 bases, with 6 bases left between them. Only in-frame clones appear in the TCRdb table, and some are missing; sequencing was by immunoSEQ multiplex PCR. The repertoire holds about 1 million clones, with under 80% as singletons. On this clone itself: Its target is unknown.

The clonotype originates from a man aged 18-30 years in good health. The chain joins TRBV7-2 to TRBJ2-1, with D unresolved. Sequencing used memory CD4+ T cells sorted from blood. Specified subset: CD45RA-negative fraction. In nucleotides, the CDR3 is TGTGCCAGCAGCTTAGGGATGACCTACAATGAGCAGTTCTTC. It encodes CASSLGMTYNEQFF. Full variable domain (rest looked up from reference TRBV7-2 and TRBJ2-1): GAGVSQSPSNKVTEKGKDVELRCDPISGHTALYWYRQSLGQGLEFLIYFQGNSAPDKSGLPSDRFSAERTGGSVSTLTIQRTQQEDSAVYLCASSLGMTYNEQFFGPGTRLTVL.